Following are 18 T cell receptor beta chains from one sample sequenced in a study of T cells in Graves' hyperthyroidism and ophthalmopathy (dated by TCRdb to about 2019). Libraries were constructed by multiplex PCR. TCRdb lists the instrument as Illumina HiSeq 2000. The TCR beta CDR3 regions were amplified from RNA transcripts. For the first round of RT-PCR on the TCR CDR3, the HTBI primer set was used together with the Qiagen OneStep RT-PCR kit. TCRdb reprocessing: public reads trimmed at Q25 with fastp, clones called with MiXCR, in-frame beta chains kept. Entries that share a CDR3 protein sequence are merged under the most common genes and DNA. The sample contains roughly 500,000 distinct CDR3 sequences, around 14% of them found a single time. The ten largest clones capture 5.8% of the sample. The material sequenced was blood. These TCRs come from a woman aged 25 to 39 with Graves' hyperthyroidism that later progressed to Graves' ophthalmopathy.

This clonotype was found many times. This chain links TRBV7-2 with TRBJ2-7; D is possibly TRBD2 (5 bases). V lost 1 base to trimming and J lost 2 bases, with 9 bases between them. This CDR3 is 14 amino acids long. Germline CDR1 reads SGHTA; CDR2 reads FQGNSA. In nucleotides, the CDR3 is TGTGCCAGCAGCTTAGATTACGGGACCTACGAGCAGTACTTC. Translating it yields CASSLDYGTYEQYF.

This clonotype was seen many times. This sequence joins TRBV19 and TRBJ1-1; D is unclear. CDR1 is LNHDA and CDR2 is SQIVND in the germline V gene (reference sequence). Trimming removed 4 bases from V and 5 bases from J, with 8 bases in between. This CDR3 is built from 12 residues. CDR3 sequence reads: CASSTMGTEAFF. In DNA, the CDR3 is TGTGCCAGTAGTACTATGGGAACTGAAGCTTTCTTT.

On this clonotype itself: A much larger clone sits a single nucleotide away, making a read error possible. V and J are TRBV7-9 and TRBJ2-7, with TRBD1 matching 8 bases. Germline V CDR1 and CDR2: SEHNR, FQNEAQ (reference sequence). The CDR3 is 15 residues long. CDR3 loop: CGSRPPGQASYEQYF. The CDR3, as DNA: TGTGGCAGCAGGCCTCCGGGACAGGCTTCCTACGAGCAGTACTTC.

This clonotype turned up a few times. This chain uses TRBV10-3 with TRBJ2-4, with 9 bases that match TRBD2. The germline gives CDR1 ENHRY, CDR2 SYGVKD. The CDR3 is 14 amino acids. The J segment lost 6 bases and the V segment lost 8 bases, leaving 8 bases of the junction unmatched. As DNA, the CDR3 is TGTGCCATCTCTGCGGGAGCGGGGGGAAACATTCAGTACTTC. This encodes CAISAGAGGNIQYF.

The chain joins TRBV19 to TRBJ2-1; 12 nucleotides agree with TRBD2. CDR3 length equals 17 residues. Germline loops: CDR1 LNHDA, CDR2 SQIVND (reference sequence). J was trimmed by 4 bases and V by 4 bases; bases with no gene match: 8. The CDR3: CASSTSSGRAGYNEQFF. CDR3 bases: TGTGCCAGTAGTACGTCTAGCGGGAGGGCCGGGTACAATGAGCAGTTCTTC.

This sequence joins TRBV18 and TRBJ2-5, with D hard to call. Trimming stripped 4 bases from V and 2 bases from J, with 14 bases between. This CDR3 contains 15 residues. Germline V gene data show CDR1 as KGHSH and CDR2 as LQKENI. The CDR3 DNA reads TGTGCCAGCTCACGATTAAGGGTTACGCAAGAGACCCAGTACTTC. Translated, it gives CASSRLRVTQETQYF.

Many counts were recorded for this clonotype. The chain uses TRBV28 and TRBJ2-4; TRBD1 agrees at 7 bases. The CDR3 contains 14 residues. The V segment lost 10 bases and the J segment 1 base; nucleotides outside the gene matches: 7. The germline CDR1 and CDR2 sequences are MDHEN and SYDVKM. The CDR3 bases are TGTGCCACGGAGACAGGGCTCGCCAAAAACATTCAGTACTTC. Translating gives CATETGLAKNIQYF.

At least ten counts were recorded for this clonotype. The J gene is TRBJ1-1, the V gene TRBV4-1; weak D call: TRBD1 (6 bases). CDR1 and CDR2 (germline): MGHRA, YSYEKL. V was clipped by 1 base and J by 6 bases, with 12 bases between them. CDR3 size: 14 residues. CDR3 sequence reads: CASSQVGGYPEAFF. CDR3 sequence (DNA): TGCGCCAGCAGCCAAGTAGGGGGTTATCCTGAAGCTTTCTTT.

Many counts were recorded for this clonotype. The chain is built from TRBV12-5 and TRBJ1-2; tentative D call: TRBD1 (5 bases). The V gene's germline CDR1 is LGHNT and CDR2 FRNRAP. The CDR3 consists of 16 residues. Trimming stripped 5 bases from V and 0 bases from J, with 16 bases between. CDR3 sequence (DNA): TGTGCTAGTGGTCAAAGGGACGGATATACTAACTATGGCTACACCTTC. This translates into CASGQRDGYTNYGYTF.

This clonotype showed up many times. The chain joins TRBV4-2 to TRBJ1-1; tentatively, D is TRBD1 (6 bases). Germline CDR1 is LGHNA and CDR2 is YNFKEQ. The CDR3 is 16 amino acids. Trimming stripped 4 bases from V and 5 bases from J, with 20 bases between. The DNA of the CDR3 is TGTGCCAGCAGCCGAAAACCCGGGACAATGCCTACTGAAGCTTTCTTT. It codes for CASSRKPGTMPTEAFF.

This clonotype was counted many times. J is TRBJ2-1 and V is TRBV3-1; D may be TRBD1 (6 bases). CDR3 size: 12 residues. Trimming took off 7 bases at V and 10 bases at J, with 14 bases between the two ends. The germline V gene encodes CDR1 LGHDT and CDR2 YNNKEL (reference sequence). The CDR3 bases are TGTGCCAGCATCACGACAGGCGGAGAGCAGTTCTTC. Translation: CASITTGGEQFF.

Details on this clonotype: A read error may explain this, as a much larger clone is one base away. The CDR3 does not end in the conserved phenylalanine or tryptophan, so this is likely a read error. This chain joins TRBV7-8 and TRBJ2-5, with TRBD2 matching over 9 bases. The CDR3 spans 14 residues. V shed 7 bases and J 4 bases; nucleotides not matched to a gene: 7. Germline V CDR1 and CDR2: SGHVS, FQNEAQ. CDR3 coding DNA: TGTGCCAGCACTCCCTCAGCGGGAGGAGAGACCCAGTACGTC. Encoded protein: CASTPSAGGETQYV.

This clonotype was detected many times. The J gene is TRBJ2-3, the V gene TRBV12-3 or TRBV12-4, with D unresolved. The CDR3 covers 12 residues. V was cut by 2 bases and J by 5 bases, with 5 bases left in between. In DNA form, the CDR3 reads TGTGCCAGCAGTTTAAATGAAGATACGCAGTATTTT. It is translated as CASSLNEDTQYF.

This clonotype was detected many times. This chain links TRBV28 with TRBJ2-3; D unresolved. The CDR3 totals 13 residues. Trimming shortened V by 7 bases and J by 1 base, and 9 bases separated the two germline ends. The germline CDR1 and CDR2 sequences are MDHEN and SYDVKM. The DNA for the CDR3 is TGTGCCAGCAATCCCTCCCGCACAGATACGCAGTATTTT. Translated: CASNPSRTDTQYF.

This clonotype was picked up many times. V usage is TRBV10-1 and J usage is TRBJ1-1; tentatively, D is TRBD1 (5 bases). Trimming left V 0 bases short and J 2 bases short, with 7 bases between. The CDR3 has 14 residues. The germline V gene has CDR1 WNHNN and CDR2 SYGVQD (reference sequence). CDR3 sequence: CASSESTANTEAFF. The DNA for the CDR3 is TGCGCCAGCAGTGAGTCGACAGCTAACACTGAAGCTTTCTTT.

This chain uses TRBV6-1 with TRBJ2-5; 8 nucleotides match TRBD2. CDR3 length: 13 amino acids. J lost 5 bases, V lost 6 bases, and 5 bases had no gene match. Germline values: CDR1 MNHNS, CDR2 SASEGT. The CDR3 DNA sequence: TGTGCCAGCAGGGGTAGCGGGACCGAGACCCAGTACTTC. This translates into CASRGSGTETQYF.

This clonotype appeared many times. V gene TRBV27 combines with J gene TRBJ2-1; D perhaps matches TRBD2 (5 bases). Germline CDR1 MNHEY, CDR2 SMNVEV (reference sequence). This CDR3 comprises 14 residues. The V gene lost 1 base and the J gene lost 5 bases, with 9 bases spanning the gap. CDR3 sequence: CASSLWRADNEQFF. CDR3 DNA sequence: TGTGCCAGCAGTTTATGGCGGGCAGACAATGAGCAGTTCTTC.

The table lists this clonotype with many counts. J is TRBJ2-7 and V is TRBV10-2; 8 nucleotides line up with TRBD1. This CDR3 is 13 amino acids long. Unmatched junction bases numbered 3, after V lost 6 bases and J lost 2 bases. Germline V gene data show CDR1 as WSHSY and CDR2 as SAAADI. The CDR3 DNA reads TGCGCCAGCAGCAGGGACAGGACCTACGAGCAGTACTTC. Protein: CASSRDRTYEQYF.